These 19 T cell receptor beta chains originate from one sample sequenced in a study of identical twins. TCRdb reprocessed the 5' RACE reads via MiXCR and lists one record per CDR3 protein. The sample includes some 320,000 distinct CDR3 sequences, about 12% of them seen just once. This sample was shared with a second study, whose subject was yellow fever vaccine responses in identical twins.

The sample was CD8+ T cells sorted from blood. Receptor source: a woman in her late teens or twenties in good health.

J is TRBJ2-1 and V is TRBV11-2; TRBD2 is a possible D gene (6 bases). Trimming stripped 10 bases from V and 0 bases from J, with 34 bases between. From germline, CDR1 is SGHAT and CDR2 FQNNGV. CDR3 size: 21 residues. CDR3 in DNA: TGTGCCACCCAGCTTACGGGAGACTCTACCCCGGGGAAAAGCTCCTACAATGAGCAGTTCTTC. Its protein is CATQLTGDSTPGKSSYNEQFF.

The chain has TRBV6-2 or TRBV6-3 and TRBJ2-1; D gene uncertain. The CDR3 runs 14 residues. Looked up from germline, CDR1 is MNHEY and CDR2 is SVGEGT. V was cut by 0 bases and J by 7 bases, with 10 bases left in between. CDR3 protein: CASSYSFEANEQFF. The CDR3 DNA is TGTGCCAGCAGTTACTCTTTCGAGGCGAATGAGCAGTTCTTC.

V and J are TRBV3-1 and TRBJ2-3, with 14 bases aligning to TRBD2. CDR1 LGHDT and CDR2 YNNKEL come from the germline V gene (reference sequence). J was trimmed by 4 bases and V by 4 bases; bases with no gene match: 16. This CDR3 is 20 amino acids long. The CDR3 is CASSPRLGLAGVVFPDTQYF. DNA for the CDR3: TGTGCCAGCAGCCCCCGGCTGGGACTAGCGGGAGTCGTTTTCCCAGATACGCAGTATTTT.

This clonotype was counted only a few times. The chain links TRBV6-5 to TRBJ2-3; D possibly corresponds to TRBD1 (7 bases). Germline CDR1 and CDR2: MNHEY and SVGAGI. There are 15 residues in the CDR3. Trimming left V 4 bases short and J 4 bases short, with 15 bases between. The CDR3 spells CASSSEGAGSDTQYF. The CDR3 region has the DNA TGTGCCAGCAGTTCTGAGGGGGCGGGATCAGATACGCAGTATTTT.

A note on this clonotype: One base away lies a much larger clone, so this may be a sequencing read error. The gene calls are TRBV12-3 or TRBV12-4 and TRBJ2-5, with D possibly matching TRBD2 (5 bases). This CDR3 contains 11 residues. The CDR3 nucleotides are TGTGACAGCGGCGGCCTAGGGACCCAGTACTTC. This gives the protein CDSGGLGTQYF.

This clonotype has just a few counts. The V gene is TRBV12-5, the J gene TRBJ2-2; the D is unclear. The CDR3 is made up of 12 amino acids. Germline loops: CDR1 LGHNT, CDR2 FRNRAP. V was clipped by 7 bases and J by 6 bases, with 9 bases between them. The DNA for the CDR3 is TGTGCTAGTGCTCGGACGCCCGGGGAGCTGTTTTTT. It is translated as CASARTPGELFF.

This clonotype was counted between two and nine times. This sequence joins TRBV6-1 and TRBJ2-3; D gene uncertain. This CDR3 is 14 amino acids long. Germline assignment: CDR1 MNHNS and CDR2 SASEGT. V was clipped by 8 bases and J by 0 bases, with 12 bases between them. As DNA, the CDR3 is TGTGCCAGCGCAATGGCCCTTAGCACAGATACGCAGTATTTT. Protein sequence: CASAMALSTDTQYF.

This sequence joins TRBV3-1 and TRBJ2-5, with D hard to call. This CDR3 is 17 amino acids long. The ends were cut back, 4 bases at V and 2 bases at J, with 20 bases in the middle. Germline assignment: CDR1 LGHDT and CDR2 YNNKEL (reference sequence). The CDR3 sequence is CASSPPLQRETQETQYF. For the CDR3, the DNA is TGTGCCAGCAGCCCACCCTTACAGAGAGAGACGCAAGAGACCCAGTACTTC.

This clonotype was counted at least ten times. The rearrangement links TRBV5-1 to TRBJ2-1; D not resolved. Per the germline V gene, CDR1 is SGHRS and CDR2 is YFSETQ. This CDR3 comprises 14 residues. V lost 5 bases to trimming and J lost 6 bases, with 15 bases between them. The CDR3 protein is CASREGPRPNEQFF. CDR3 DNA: TGCGCCAGCAGAGAAGGACCGCGCCCCAATGAGCAGTTCTTC.

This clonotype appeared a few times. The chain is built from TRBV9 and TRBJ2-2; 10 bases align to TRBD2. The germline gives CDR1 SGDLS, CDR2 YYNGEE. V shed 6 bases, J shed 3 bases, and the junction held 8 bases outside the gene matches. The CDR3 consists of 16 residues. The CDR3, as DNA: TGTGCCAGCACCGAAAGCGGGAGGGAGCACACCGGGGAGCTGTTTTTT. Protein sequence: CASTESGREHTGELFF.

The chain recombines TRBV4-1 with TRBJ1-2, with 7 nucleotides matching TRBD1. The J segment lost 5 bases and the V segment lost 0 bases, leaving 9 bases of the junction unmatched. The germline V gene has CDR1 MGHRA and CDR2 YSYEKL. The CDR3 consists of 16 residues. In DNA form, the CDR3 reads TGCGCCAGCAGCCAAGATGAGGGGGCGGCGGGGTATGGCTACACCTTC. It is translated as CASSQDEGAAGYGYTF.

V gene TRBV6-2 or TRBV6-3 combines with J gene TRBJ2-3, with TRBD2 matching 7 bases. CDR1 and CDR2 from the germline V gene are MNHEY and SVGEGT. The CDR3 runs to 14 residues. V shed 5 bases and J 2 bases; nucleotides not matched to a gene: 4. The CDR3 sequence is CASSSRDYTDTQYF. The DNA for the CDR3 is TGTGCCAGCAGTAGCCGGGACTACACAGATACGCAGTATTTT.

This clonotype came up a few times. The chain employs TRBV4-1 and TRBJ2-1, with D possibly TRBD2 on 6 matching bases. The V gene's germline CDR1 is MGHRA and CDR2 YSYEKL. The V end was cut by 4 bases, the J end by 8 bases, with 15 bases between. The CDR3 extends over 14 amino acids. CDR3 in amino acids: CASSRGVGSDEQFF. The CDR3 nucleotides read TGCGCCAGCAGCCGGGGGGTGGGGTCCGATGAGCAGTTCTTC.

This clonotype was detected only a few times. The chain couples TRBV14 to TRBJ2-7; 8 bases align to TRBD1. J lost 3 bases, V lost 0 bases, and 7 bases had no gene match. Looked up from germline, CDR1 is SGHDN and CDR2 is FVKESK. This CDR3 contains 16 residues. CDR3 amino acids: CASSQDQWTGYYEQYF. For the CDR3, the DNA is TGTGCCAGCAGCCAAGATCAATGGACAGGGTACTACGAGCAGTACTTC.

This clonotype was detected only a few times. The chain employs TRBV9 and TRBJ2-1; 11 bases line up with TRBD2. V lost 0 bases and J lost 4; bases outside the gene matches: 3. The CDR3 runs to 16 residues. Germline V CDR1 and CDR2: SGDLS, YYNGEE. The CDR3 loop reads CASSVDASGGYNEQFF. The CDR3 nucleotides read TGTGCCAGCAGCGTAGATGCTAGCGGGGGGTACAATGAGCAGTTCTTC.

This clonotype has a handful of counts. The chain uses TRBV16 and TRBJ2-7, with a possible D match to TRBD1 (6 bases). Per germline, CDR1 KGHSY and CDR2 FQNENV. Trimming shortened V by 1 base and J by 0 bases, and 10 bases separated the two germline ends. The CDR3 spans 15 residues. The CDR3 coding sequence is TGTGCCAGCAGCCAATATGGGGGCGCCTCCTACGAGCAGTACTTC. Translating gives CASSQYGGASYEQYF.

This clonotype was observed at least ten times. The CDR3 nucleotides are TGTGCCACCAGCAGAGATTCCGGCGACAGCAGCTACGAGCAGTACTTC. Translating gives CATSRDSGDSSYEQYF. The J gene is TRBJ2-7, the V gene TRBV15; D possibly corresponds to TRBD1 (5 bases). There are 16 residues in the CDR3. CDR1 and CDR2 (germline): LNHNV, YYDKDF (reference sequence). The V and J ends lost 0 bases and 3 bases respectively, with 15 bases between them.

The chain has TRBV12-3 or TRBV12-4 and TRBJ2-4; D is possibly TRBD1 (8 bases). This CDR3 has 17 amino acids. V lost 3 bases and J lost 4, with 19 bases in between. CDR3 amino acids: CASSFGQGGLGKNIQYF. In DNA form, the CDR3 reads TGTGCCAGCAGTTTTGGACAGGGAGGGTTGGGGAAAAACATTCAGTACTTC.

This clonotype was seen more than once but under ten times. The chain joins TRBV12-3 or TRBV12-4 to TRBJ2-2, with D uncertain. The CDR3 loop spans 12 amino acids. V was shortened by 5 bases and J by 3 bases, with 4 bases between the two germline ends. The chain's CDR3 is CASSHHTGELFF. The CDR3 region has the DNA TGTGCCAGCAGTCATCACACCGGGGAGCTGTTTTTT.